Below are 17 T cell receptor beta chains sequenced from a single sample in a study of CXCR3-negative and CXCR3-positive naive CD8 T cells. Each TRB cDNA library was prepared by 5' RACE (with UMI labels). TCRdb re-called the 5' RACE reads; one entry per CDR3 protein, DNA not given. The repertoire shows over 5,500 distinct CDR3 sequences; the top ten hold approximately 1.3%. The sequencing input was naive CXCR3- CD8+ T cells from blood. The subset denotes: CD45RO-CCR7+CD27+CD95- naive CD8+ T cells lacking CXCR3 (TNR3-). Receptors originate from a human donor in good health. Some clones in this sample may be carry-over from other donors' samples.

This chain connects TRBV29-1 to TRBJ2-3. The germline CDR1 and CDR2 sequences are SQVTM and ANQGSEA. This CDR3 has 15 residues. The chain's CDR3 is CSVEDLGLRTDTQYF.

The rearrangement joins TRBV6-2 or TRBV6-3 to TRBJ2-4. This CDR3 has 15 residues. Germline V gene sequence: CDR1 MNHEY, CDR2 SVGEGT. The CDR3 region is CASSYSDYAKNIQYF.

Frequency places this clonotype as medium-sized. The J gene is TRBJ1-6, the V gene TRBV7-2; TCRdb proposes TRBD1, but this gene call is untestable without DNA. This CDR3 is 12 amino acids long. Looked up from germline, CDR1 is SGHTA and CDR2 is FQGNSA. The CDR3: CASSPTVFTLHF.

The chain has TRBV5-1 and TRBJ2-7. CDR1 SGHRS and CDR2 YFSETQ come from the germline V gene. The CDR3 covers 12 residues. CDR3 protein: CASSAPSYEQYF.

Measured by frequency, this clonotype is medium-sized. The chain's CDR3 is CSAREASGSSYEQYF. V is TRBV20-1 and J is TRBJ2-7; the TCRdb call, TRBD2, lacks DNA for checking. The CDR3 sequence is 15 residues long. CDR1 DFQATT and CDR2 SNEGSKA come from the germline V gene (reference sequence).

This clonotype is medium-sized (0.01 to 0.1%) by frequency. The chain joins TRBV20-1 to TRBJ2-1; with no DNA, the TCRdb D assignment of TRBD2 cannot be verified. Germline-derived CDR1 and CDR2 are DFQATT and SNEGSKA (reference sequence). The CDR3 has 15 amino acids. The CDR3 is CSAQPTSGSVHEQFF.

The V and J genes are TRBV12-3 or TRBV12-4 and TRBJ1-5. CDR3 size: 13 residues. This CDR3 is CASSLNSGQPQHF.

The chain combines TRBV5-5 with TRBJ2-2; TCRdb picks TRBD1, but there is no DNA to check that call. This CDR3 spans 17 amino acids. Germline lookup yields CDR1 SGHKS and CDR2 YYEKEE (reference sequence). The CDR3 reads CASRRGFDRGHGGELFF.

By frequency, this clonotype registers medium-sized (0.01 to 0.1%). The chain uses TRBV29-1 and TRBJ2-7; checking the TCRdb D call of TRBD2 is not possible without DNA. The CDR3 runs to 12 residues. From germline, CDR1 is SQVTM and CDR2 ANQGSEA. The CDR3 loop reads CSALVMAYEQYF.

The chain couples TRBV6-6 to TRBJ2-1. Germline assignment: CDR1 MNHNY and CDR2 SVGAGI (reference sequence). The CDR3 has 15 amino acids. CDR3 amino acids: CASSYSVGQDNEQFF.

This clonotype is classed as medium-sized by frequency. The chain employs TRBV6-6 and TRBJ2-1. The V gene's germline CDR1 is MNHNY and CDR2 SVGAGI (reference sequence). The CDR3 is 12 residues long. CDR3 sequence reads: CASSHPNNEQFF.

Judged by frequency, this clonotype is medium-sized. This sequence joins TRBV29-1 and TRBJ2-3. This CDR3 region has 13 residues. Germline V gives CDR1 SQVTM, CDR2 ANQGSEA. CDR3: CSATGTPIRTQYF.

The V and J genes are TRBV4-1 and TRBJ2-5; checking the TCRdb D call of TRBD1 is not possible without DNA. The CDR3 is 16 amino acids. Germline loops: CDR1 MGHRA, CDR2 YSYEKL. CDR3 sequence: CASSQDFAGSEETQYF.

The chain has TRBV6-6 and TRBJ2-1; as DNA is missing, the TRBD1 call by TCRdb cannot be tested. Per the germline V gene, CDR1 is MNHNY and CDR2 is SVGAGI (reference sequence). This CDR3 has 15 residues. The CDR3: CASSYLNRGYNEQFF.

The chain's CDR3 is CASSLPSGTYEQYF. The rearrangement uses TRBV5-1 and TRBJ2-7; TCRdb indicates TRBD1, and absent DNA this call remains unverified. From germline, CDR1 is SGHRS and CDR2 YFSETQ. The CDR3 is 14 residues long.

The chain couples TRBV4-1 to TRBJ2-3. This CDR3 is built from 14 residues. CDR1 and CDR2 (germline): MGHRA, YSYEKL. CDR3 in amino acids: CASSQAIGRDTQYF.

Its frequency marks this clonotype as medium-sized. The chain is built from TRBV29-1 and TRBJ2-7; no DNA is available, so the TRBD2 call from TCRdb remains unchecked. This CDR3 is built from 13 residues. Looked up from germline, CDR1 is SQVTM and CDR2 is ANQGSEA. CDR3 loop: CSVFPGEGYEQYF.